This entry lists 2 T cell receptor beta chains sequenced from one sample in a study of vaccination and CD4 T cells after COVID-19. Cultured CD4+ T-cell DNA underwent Oncomine TCR Beta short-read sequencing. TCRdb processed the PCR reads anew with MiXCR; each CDR3 protein has one entry. The sample contains some 16,000 distinct CDR3 sequences, around 79% of which appear only once. This sample's treatment: approximately nine-day PBMC culture with coronavirus spike peptide pools or control peptides (ViraFEST assay). No antigens are known for them. Sequenced material: CD4+ T cells from blood, cultured in vitro, taken after SARS-CoV-2 vaccination. The receptors originated from a human donor who received a COVID-19 vaccine.

V gene TRBV6-1 combines with J gene TRBJ1-6, with 7 bases identical to TRBD1. The CDR3 loop spans 13 amino acids. After removal of 4 bases from V and 9 bases from J, the junction contained 3 bases not matched to a gene. The germline V gene has CDR1 MNHNS and CDR2 SASEGT. The CDR3 region is CASSVGGGSPLHF. CDR3 nucleotide sequence: TGTGCCAGCAGTGTAGGGGGCGGTTCACCCCTCCACTTT.

In nucleotides, the CDR3 is TGTGCCAGCAGTTTAGAGGCTTTGACCAAAAACATTCAGTACTTC. This gives the protein CASSLEALTKNIQYF. This chain connects TRBV12-3 or TRBV12-4 to TRBJ2-4; unclear D gene. The CDR3 runs 15 residues. The V gene lost 1 base and the J gene lost 2 bases, with 9 bases spanning the gap.